The rows below give T cell receptor beta chains drawn from one sample of a study of cytomegalovirus exposure and HLA in healthy donors. Libraries were prepared by immunoSEQ multiplex PCR; TCRdb keeps only in-frame clonotypes and omits some of them. The sample holds about 55,000 clones, 78% seen once. Sequenced input: PBMCs. These receptors originate from a female donor in good health and CMV-seronegative. Each CDR3 is given with its conserved first and last residue. Fields, in order: clone size, J gene, D gene, V gene, CDR3 DNA, CDR3 protein. A D gene is named only where the DNA matches it firmly. Clone size appears in some rows only: once, few, many, or a class for an expanded clone.

>.|TRBJ1-4|TRBD1|TRBV6-5
TGTGCCAGCAGTTACTCGAACAGGGGGTATGAAAAACTGTTTTTT
CASSYSNRGYEKLFF
>.|TRBJ1-2|TRBD1|TRBV6-5
TGTGCCAGCAGTTCGCCGGACAGGGGACTCTATGGCTACACCTTC
CASSSPDRGLYGYTF
>.|TRBJ2-1|.|TRBV21-1
TGTGCCAGCAGCAAGCCGCCTAGCGGGGTGGGATCCTACAATGAGCAGTTCTTC
CASSKPPSGVGSYNEQFF
>.|TRBJ1-1|.|TRBV18
TGTGCCAGCTCACCCGGACAATTGAACGAGGAAGCTTTCTTT
CASSPGQLNEEAFF
>few|TRBJ1-2|.|TRBV7-2
TGTGCCAGCAGCTTAGTGTTTGTTGCAGGGGTCGGCTACACCTTC
CASSLVFVAGVGYTF
>.|TRBJ2-1|.|TRBV27
TGTGCCAGCAGCTTGGGAACAGGGAAGCGAAATGAGCAGTTCTTC
CASSLGTGKRNEQFF
>once|TRBJ2-1|TRBD2|TRBV6-5
TGTGCCAGCAGCCTACTAGCGGGGGGGTTGAATGAGCAGTTCTTC
CASSLLAGGLNEQFF
>.|TRBJ2-2|.|TRBV5-1
TGCGCCAGCAGCTCTCACACCGGGGAGCTGTTTTTT
CASSSHTGELFF
>.|TRBJ2-1|.|TRBV25-1
TGTGCCAGCAGGTCCAGCTCCTACAATGAGCAGTTCTTC
CASRSSSYNEQFF
>few|TRBJ1-1|.|TRBV7-2
TGTGCCAGCAGCTTTGCCGCGGGCACTGAAGCTTTCTTT
CASSFAAGTEAFF
>.|TRBJ1-5|.|TRBV18
TGTGCCAGCTCACCATCCGGGGGACCGAAGCCCCAGCATTTT
CASSPSGGPKPQHF
>few|TRBJ2-7|TRBD1|TRBV27
TGTGCCACCAGGACAGGGCCCGAGCAGTACTTC
CATRTGPEQYF
>.|TRBJ2-7|TRBD1|TRBV4-1
TGCGCCAGCAGCCCCTTCCCGGGACAGGGAAAGGACTACGAGCAGTACTTC
CASSPFPGQGKDYEQYF
>few|TRBJ1-6|.|TRBV7-9
TGTGCCAGCAGCTTTGACACGGGGTCACCCCTCCACTTT
CASSFDTGSPLHF
>.|TRBJ2-7|TRBD1|TRBV10-3
TGTGCCATCGATATAGACAGGGGGGGTGAGCAGTACTTC
CAIDIDRGGEQYF
>once|TRBJ2-1|TRBD2|TRBV5-1
TGCGCCAGCAGCTTGGGGCTAGCGGGGAGGAGCTCCTACAATGAGCAGTTCTTC
CASSLGLAGRSSYNEQFF
>.|TRBJ2-7|TRBD1|TRBV30
TGTGCCTGGAGTGTACAAACAGGGGGATCCTACGAGCAGTACTTT
CAWSVQTGGSYEQYF
>.|TRBJ1-1|TRBD1|TRBV9
TGTGCCAGCAGCGCACAGGGGGCGAGAGGTTACACTGAAGCTTTCTTT
CASSAQGARGYTEAFF
>.|TRBJ1-1|TRBD1|TRBV29-1
TGCAGCGCCCTAAGGACAGGGAGGACAGCCTACACTGAAGCTTTCTTT
CSALRTGRTAYTEAFF
>.|TRBJ2-3|TRBD2|TRBV4-1
TGCGCCAGCAGCCAGTTTGGGCGGGGGGGCGCAGATACGCAGTATTTT
CASSQFGRGGADTQYF
>once|TRBJ1-2|.|TRBV18
TGTGCCAGCTCACCTGCGACAGCCTTAAACTATGGCTACACCTTC
CASSPATALNYGYTF
>.|TRBJ2-5|TRBD2|TRBV7-2
TGTGCCAGCACCCGGAGCGGGGGAGCATTAGAGACCCAGTACTTC
CASTRSGGALETQYF
>.|TRBJ1-2|.|TRBV5-6
TGTGCCAGCAGCATTGAGACGGGCAGGGGATTCGGTTCTGATGGCTACACCTTC
CASSIETGRGFGSDGYTF
>.|TRBJ2-5|.|TRBV4-1
TGCGCCAGCAGCCAAGATCTGGCTCGCCCCGGGGAGACCCAGTACTTC
CASSQDLARPGETQYF
>.|TRBJ2-5|.|TRBV4-3
TGCGCCAGCAGCCAAGATCCAGGGCGGGAGACCCAGTACTTC
CASSQDPGRETQYF
>.|TRBJ1-1|TRBD1|TRBV2
TGTGCCAGCAGGGTGACAGGGGGCGTTCGGGCCACTGAAGCTTTCTTT
CASRVTGGVRATEAFF
>.|TRBJ1-6|TRBD1|TRBV6-6
TGTGCCAGCAGTTACACAACAGGGGTAAATTCACCCCTCCACTTT
CASSYTTGVNSPLHF
>.|TRBJ2-3|TRBD2|TRBV7-3
TGTGCCAGCAGTCTTAGCGGGGATACGGATACGCAGTATTTT
CASSLSGDTDTQYF
>.|TRBJ1-6|.|TRBV12-5
TGTGCTAGTGGTTTGGTATCTCAGTATAATTCACCCCTCCACTTT
CASGLVSQYNSPLHF
>few|TRBJ2-5|.|TRBV7-9
TGTGCCAGCAGCTCCCGACATCAGGCGCCCCAAGAGACCCAGTACTTC
CASSSRHQAPQETQYF
>.|TRBJ1-1|TRBD1|TRBV2
TGTGCCAGCAGTGAAATAGGCAGGGGGCCCACTGAAGCTTTCTTT
CASSEIGRGPTEAFF
>.|TRBJ2-5|.|TRBV5-1
TGCGCCAGCAGCAACAGGGTAACCCCAGAGACCCAGTACTTC
CASSNRVTPETQYF
>.|TRBJ2-2|TRBD2|TRBV7-3
TGTGCCAGCAGCTTACTTGCTAGCGGGGGAGCCGGGGAGCTGTTTTTT
CASSLLASGGAGELFF
>.|TRBJ2-7|.|TRBV6-5
TGTGCCAGCAGTTACTCCAGCCAGGGGCCCTACGAGCAGTACTTC
CASSYSSQGPYEQYF
>.|TRBJ2-1|.|TRBV5-1
TGCGCCAGCAGCACCTTTGGGACTTCCAGCTCCTACAATGAGCAGTTCTTC
CASSTFGTSSSYNEQFF
>.|TRBJ1-5|.|TRBV9
TGTGCCAGCAGCGCAACAGGGAGCAATCAGCCCCAGCATTTT
CASSATGSNQPQHF
>.|TRBJ2-5|.|TRBV4-2
TGTGCCAGCAGCCGCGGACAGTCAGATGAAGAGACCCAGTACTTC
CASSRGQSDEETQYF
>medium-sized|TRBJ1-3|.|TRBV5-1
TGCGCCAGCAGCTTGGGGGGGCAGGAATGGACTGGAAACACCATATATTTT
CASSLGGQEWTGNTIYF
>.|TRBJ2-7|.|TRBV5-1
TGCGCCAGCAGCTTGGAGGCCCCCTCTCGGGGTTTCTACGAGCAGTACTTC
CASSLEAPSRGFYEQYF
>.|TRBJ1-4|TRBD1|TRBV7-9
TGTGCCAGCAGGCTCGACAGGGGGAGTCAAACTAATGAAAAACTGTTTTTT
CASRLDRGSQTNEKLFF
>.|TRBJ1-1|.|TRBV7-9
TGTTCCAGCAGCCCAACAGGGTTTGGAACTGAAGCTTTCTTT
CSSSPTGFGTEAFF
>few|TRBJ1-1|.|TRBV5-1
TGCGCCAGCAGCTTATCAGGGGTTAGGACTGAAGCTTTCTTT
CASSLSGVRTEAFF
>once|TRBJ2-3|.|TRBV5-1
TGCGCCAGCAGTTATTTCCCCCGGGGGTCCGAGGGTACAGATACGCAGTATTTT
CASSYFPRGSEGTDTQYF
>few|TRBJ2-2|TRBD2|TRBV7-2
TGTGCCAGCAGCGGGTGGACTAGCGGGGGGGCCTCGGTGTTAAGGGAGCTGTTTTTT
CASSGWTSGGASVLRELFF
>.|TRBJ1-2|.|TRBV9
TGTGCCAGCAGCGTAGACACAAACTATGGCTACACCTTC
CASSVDTNYGYTF
>few|TRBJ1-1|TRBD1|TRBV7-8
TGTGCCAGCAGCTTAGGGGGGACAGGGGATTTGGCTTTCTTT
CASSLGGTGDLAFF
>.|TRBJ2-2|.|TRBV5-5
TGTGCCAGCAGAATTGATCTCCGGGGGACGAACACCGGGGAGCTGTTTTTT
CASRIDLRGTNTGELFF
>few|TRBJ1-1|.|TRBV10-3
TGTGCCATCAGTGAGTCGACGACTTGGGTAGTCACTGAAGCTTTCTTT
CAISESTTWVVTEAFF
>.|TRBJ1-2|.|TRBV7-3
TGTGCCAGCAGCTTAACGGGGGCGGGGGATCGGTATGGCTACACCTTC
CASSLTGAGDRYGYTF
>.|TRBJ2-6|.|TRBV4-3
TGCGCCAGCAGCCAAGACGGGCCGGGGGTCTTTGTGGCCAACGTCCTGACTTTC
CASSQDGPGVFVANVLTF
>.|TRBJ2-7|.|TRBV5-4
TGTGCCAGCAGCTTGGGGATCAGGGCCGAGCAGTACTTC
CASSLGIRAEQYF
>few|TRBJ2-1|.|TRBV19
TGTGCCAGTAGTACGACTTATCGCTCCTACAATGAGCAGTTCTTC
CASSTTYRSYNEQFF
>.|TRBJ1-1|.|TRBV7-3
TGTGCCAGCAGCTTGGACAGTTTGGGCACTGAAGCTTTCTTT
CASSLDSLGTEAFF